The 27 T cell receptor beta chains below all came from one sample that was sequenced in a study of blood T cell repertoires in COVID-19. Only in-frame clones appear in the TCRdb table, and some are missing; sequencing was by immunoSEQ multiplex PCR. The repertoire holds some 250,000 clones, with around 86% as singletons. The sample comprised peripheral blood. The origin of the receptors is a man aged 25-45 years who had recovered from COVID-19.

The chain has TRBV7-9 and TRBJ2-5, with TRBD2 as a possible D gene (6 bases). This CDR3 spans 13 amino acids. Germline CDR1 is SEHNR and CDR2 is FQNEAQ (reference sequence). Trimming shortened V by 2 bases and J by 4 bases, and 8 bases separated the two germline ends. CDR3: CASSLYGGETQYF. The CDR3 DNA sequence: TGTGCCAGCAGCTTATACGGGGGAGAGACCCAGTACTTC.

The chain is built from TRBV6-5 and TRBJ1-2; TRBD1 aligns across 7 bases. The CDR3 loop spans 15 amino acids. Germline CDR1 MNHEY, CDR2 SVGAGI. Trimming took 2 bases from V and 4 from J; bases not matched to a gene: 7. The CDR3 DNA follows: TGTGCCAGCAGTTACGGACAGGATGGAACCTATGGCTACACCTTC. Translating gives CASSYGQDGTYGYTF.

The table lists this clone with a few counts. The chain carries TRBV7-9 and TRBJ2-1; TRBD2 is a possible D gene (7 bases). The V and J ends lost 5 bases and 5 bases respectively, with 16 bases between them. The CDR3 runs 15 residues. Per germline, CDR1 SEHNR and CDR2 FQNEAQ (reference sequence). The CDR3 is CASSPEGGPNNEQFF. As DNA, the CDR3 is TGTGCCAGCAGCCCGGAGGGGGGGCCTAACAATGAGCAGTTCTTC.

The chain is built from TRBV7-9 and TRBJ2-1; D is unclear. The CDR3 spans 15 residues. Germline V gene lookup returns CDR1 SEHNR and CDR2 FQNEAQ (reference sequence). V was shortened by 2 bases and J by 0 bases, with 8 bases between the two germline ends. The CDR3 protein is CASSLSRSSYNEQFF. CDR3 coding DNA: TGTGCCAGCAGCTTATCACGGAGCTCCTACAATGAGCAGTTCTTC.

The chain couples TRBV7-8 to TRBJ2-1, with a weak D call TRBD1 (7 bases). Trimming took 0 bases from V and 8 from J, leaving 20 bases between them. This CDR3 comprises 17 residues. Germline CDR1 SGHVS, CDR2 FQNEAQ. The CDR3 sequence: CASSLASDRDSPDEQFF. DNA for the CDR3: TGTGCCAGCAGCTTAGCGTCTGACAGGGACTCTCCTGATGAGCAGTTCTTC.

This clone turned up a few times. The rearrangement joins TRBV10-3 to TRBJ1-1; D is uncertain. This CDR3 is 15 amino acids long. Trimming stripped 5 bases from V and 11 bases from J, with 24 bases between. Germline V gives CDR1 ENHRY, CDR2 SYGVKD. The CDR3 sequence: CAISTPPQRPGRAFF. CDR3 nucleotide sequence: TGTGCCATCAGTACCCCCCCTCAGAGGCCGGGAAGGGCTTTCTTT.

The rearrangement joins TRBV19 to TRBJ2-1, with D possibly being TRBD1 (5 bases). CDR3 size: 15 residues. Germline-derived CDR1 and CDR2 are LNHDA and SQIVND (reference sequence). With 2 bases removed from V and 6 bases from J, the gap between germline ends came to 14 bases. This CDR3 is CASSISGWNANEQFF. As DNA, the CDR3 is TGTGCCAGTAGTATATCAGGGTGGAACGCCAATGAGCAGTTCTTC. The complete variable domain, with remaining parts taken from reference TRBV19 and TRBJ2-1, reads DGGITQSPKYLFRKEGQNVTLSCEQNLNHDAMYWYRQDPGQGLRLIYYSQIVNDFQKGDIAEGYSVSREKKESFPLTVTSAQKNPTAFYLCASSISGWNANEQFFGPGTRLTVL.

CDR3 DNA sequence: TGTGCCAGCAGCCGGGTGCCGGGGAATGGCTACACCTTC. Its translation: CASSRVPGNGYTF. This chain joins TRBV7-3 and TRBJ1-2; D is uncertain. From germline, CDR1 is SGHTA and CDR2 FQGTGA. The V end was cut by 5 bases, the J end by 6 bases, with 13 bases between. The CDR3 contains 13 residues.

The chain is built from TRBV7-8 and TRBJ1-1; D uncertain. The length of the CDR3 is 14 residues. The germline V gene has CDR1 SGHVS and CDR2 FQNEAQ. Trimming left V 1 base short and J 4 bases short, with 10 bases between. The CDR3, as DNA: TGTGCCAGCAGCTTAGTAGCCAGCGCCACTGAAGCTTTCTTT. Its translation: CASSLVASATEAFF. Full variable domain (outside the CDR3, taken from reference TRBV7-8 and TRBJ1-1): GAGVSQSPRYKVAKRGQDVALRCDPISGHVSLFWYQQALGQGPEFLTYFQNEAQLDKSGLPSDRFFAERPEGSVSTLKIQRTQQEDSAVYLCASSLVASATEAFFGQGTRLTVV.

The rearrangement uses TRBV7-9 and TRBJ1-6, with TRBD1 as a possible D gene (5 bases). Germline assignment: CDR1 SEHNR and CDR2 FQNEAQ (reference sequence). The CDR3 has 15 residues. V lost 0 bases and J 9 bases, leaving 12 bases between the germline ends. In DNA, the CDR3 is TGTGCCAGCAGCTTAGCGGGCAGGGAAGTTTCACCCCTCCACTTT. Translation gives CASSLAGREVSPLHF.

The V and J genes are TRBV12-3 or TRBV12-4 and TRBJ2-3; TRBD2 might be the D (6 bases). This CDR3 has 13 residues. Trimming left V 4 bases short and J 5 bases short, with 10 bases between. CDR3 residues: CASSSREIDTQYF. The CDR3 nucleotides read TGTGCCAGCAGTTCCCGGGAGATAGATACGCAGTATTTT.

The J gene is TRBJ2-1, the V gene TRBV24-1; TRBD1 is a possible D gene (6 bases). The germline V and J ends were trimmed by 5 bases and 5 bases, with 24 bases remaining between them. The CDR3 is 18 amino acids. The germline gives CDR1 KGHDR, CDR2 SFDVKD. CDR3 DNA: TGTGCCACCAGTGTTCGGATGGAGAGGGGACAAACTAACAATGAGCAGTTCTTC. Its protein is CATSVRMERGQTNNEQFF.

This clone occurred a few times. V and J are TRBV18 and TRBJ2-7; 8 bases map to TRBD2. From germline, CDR1 is KGHSH and CDR2 LQKENI. The CDR3 is 14 amino acids. Unmatched junction bases numbered 3, after V lost 2 bases and J lost 3 bases. CDR3 sequence (DNA): TGTGCCAGCTCACCAAGTAGCGGGATCTACGAGCAGTACTTC. Amino acid sequence: CASSPSSGIYEQYF. The full variable domain, with the rest looked up from reference TRBV18 and TRBJ2-7, is NAGVMQNPRHLVRRRGQEARLRCSPMKGHSHVYWYRQLPEEGLKFMVYLQKENIIDESGMPKERFSAEFPKEGPSILRIQQVVRGDSAAYFCASSPSSGIYEQYFGPGTRLTVT.

The chain uses TRBV11-2 and TRBJ2-3; D remains ambiguous. The CDR3 runs 13 residues. V lost 0 bases, J lost 6 bases, and 7 bases lay in between. Germline lookup yields CDR1 SGHAT and CDR2 FQNNGV. The CDR3 region is CASSLDLRDTQYF. The CDR3 nucleotides are TGTGCCAGCAGCTTAGATCTTCGGGATACGCAGTATTTT.

Written as DNA, the CDR3 is TGTGCCAGCAGTTTAGGAAGCAGGATGAAGCAGTACGTC. It yields the protein CASSLGSRMKQYV. The rearrangement uses TRBV12-3 or TRBV12-4 and TRBJ2-7; no firm D call. Between the trimmed V and J ends, which lost 1 base and 8 bases, there was a span of 12 bases. The CDR3 is made up of 13 amino acids.

This clone appeared a single time. The V gene is TRBV11-2, the J gene TRBJ2-5, with a weak D call TRBD2 (5 bases). Trimming took off 2 bases at V and 5 bases at J, with 12 bases between the two ends. The CDR3 loop spans 14 amino acids. From germline, CDR1 is SGHAT and CDR2 FQNNGV. Written as DNA, the CDR3 is TGTGCCAGCAGCTTAACTAGTTCCCACGAGACCCAGTACTTC. Translation: CASSLTSSHETQYF.

CDR3 nucleotides: TGTGCCAGCAGCGATCGGAGCAGGGGCCGCACTGAAGCTTTCTTT. Protein: CASSDRSRGRTEAFF. The chain joins TRBV5-8 to TRBJ1-1, with D possibly matching TRBD1 (6 bases). V shed 4 bases and J shed 4 bases, with 17 bases lying between them. The CDR3 is 15 amino acids. Per germline, CDR1 SGHTS and CDR2 YDEGEE.

The chain couples TRBV12-3 or TRBV12-4 to TRBJ1-3, with D uncertain. The CDR3 has 13 residues. Trimming stripped 7 bases from V and 4 bases from J, with 11 bases between. The CDR3 DNA sequence: TGTGCCAGCACTCTGGGCCTCGGAAACACCATATATTTT. It translates to CASTLGLGNTIYF.

V usage is TRBV19 and J usage is TRBJ2-5; D may be TRBD1 (6 bases). This CDR3 region has 12 residues. V lost 10 bases and J 4 bases, leaving 13 bases between the germline ends. Germline CDR1 and CDR2: LNHDA and SQIVND (reference sequence). The chain's CDR3 is CATADRLETQYF. The CDR3, as DNA: TGTGCCACTGCCGACAGGCTAGAGACCCAGTACTTC.

Only one count was recorded for this clone. J is TRBJ2-5 and V is TRBV7-2, with D maybe TRBD2 (6 bases). Germline V gene data show CDR1 as SGHTA and CDR2 as FQGNSA. CDR3 length: 15 residues. The ends were cut back, 1 base at V and 5 bases at J, with 14 bases in the middle. CDR3 bases: TGTGCCAGCAGCTTAGTTGGCGGGAACAAGGAGACCCAGTACTTC. Protein: CASSLVGGNKETQYF.

There are a few counts of this clone. The V gene is TRBV5-6, the J gene TRBJ2-2; 12 bases are shared with TRBD2. With 1 base clipped from V and 5 bases from J, the junction kept 3 bases outside the gene matches. The CDR3 runs to 16 residues. Germline lookup yields CDR1 SGHDT and CDR2 YYEEEE. CDR3 in amino acids: CASSLLAGGPTGELFF. CDR3 DNA: TGTGCCAGCAGCTTGCTAGCGGGGGGGCCGACCGGGGAGCTGTTTTTT. Complete variable domain (other parts from reference TRBV5-6 and TRBJ2-2): DAGVTQSPTHLIKTRGQQVTLRCSPKSGHDTVSWYQQALGQGPQFIFQYYEEEERQRGNFPDRFSGHQFPNYSSELNVNALLLGDSALYLCASSLLAGGPTGELFFGEGSRLTVL.

This clone showed up just once. The rearrangement links TRBV12-5 to TRBJ1-5; 9 nucleotides line up with TRBD1. The CDR3 is 10 residues long. The trim removed 5 bases at V and 15 bases at J, leaving 2 bases unmatched. Germline CDR1 reads LGHNT; CDR2 reads FRNRAP. The CDR3 spells CASGPGQGHF. DNA of the CDR3: TGTGCTAGTGGTCCGGGACAGGGGCATTTT.

The chain recombines TRBV4-2 with TRBJ2-5; D not resolved. This CDR3 is built from 15 residues. V was clipped by 0 bases and J by 4 bases, with 12 bases between them. Germline assignment: CDR1 LGHNA and CDR2 YNFKEQ. CDR3 amino acids: CASSQDFGPAETQYF. CDR3 nucleotide sequence: TGTGCCAGCAGCCAAGATTTTGGGCCTGCAGAGACCCAGTACTTC.

The genes are TRBV11-2 and TRBJ1-4; weak D call: TRBD1 (5 bases). The V end was cut by 5 bases, the J end by 2 bases, with 18 bases between. From germline, CDR1 is SGHAT and CDR2 FQNNGV. This CDR3 spans 17 amino acids. The CDR3 here is CASSSTGGYATNEKLFF. The DNA for the CDR3 is TGTGCCAGCAGCAGCACGGGGGGGTATGCGACTAATGAAAAACTGTTTTTT.

A remark on this clone: This same CDR3 is encoded by further DNA sequences in the sample. The chain joins TRBV5-6 to TRBJ2-1; maybe TRBD1 (6 bases). This CDR3 is built from 12 residues. The ends were cut back, 4 bases at V and 7 bases at J, with 9 bases in the middle. The V gene's germline CDR1 is SGHDT and CDR2 YYEEEE. The chain's CDR3 is CASSLGGNEQFF. DNA for the CDR3: TGTGCCAGCAGCCTAGGGGGAAATGAGCAGTTCTTC.

The genes are TRBV9 and TRBJ1-1; D is perhaps TRBD1 (6 bases). Deletions cut 0 bases from V and 8 bases from J, with 14 bases between. This CDR3 is 14 amino acids long. The germline V gene has CDR1 SGDLS and CDR2 YYNGEE. The CDR3 region has the DNA TGTGCCAGCAGCGTAGTCTGGGACACCCAAGAAGCTTTCTTT. This codes for CASSVVWDTQEAFF. Supplemented by reference TRBV9 and TRBJ1-1, the full variable domain reads DSGVTQTPKHLITATGQRVTLRCSPRSGDLSVYWYQQSLDQGLQFLIQYYNGEERAKGNILERFSAQQFPDLHSELNLSSLELGDSALYFCASSVVWDTQEAFFGQGTRLTVV.

This sequence joins TRBV10-3 and TRBJ1-5; 7 nucleotides match TRBD1. Germline-derived CDR1 and CDR2 are ENHRY and SYGVKD. The CDR3 is made up of 14 amino acids. Trimming cost V 4 bases and J 3 bases; bases outside gene matches: 3. The CDR3 sequence: CAISGDSINQPQHF. CDR3 coding DNA: TGTGCCATCAGTGGGGACAGTATCAATCAGCCCCAGCATTTT.